This TCR beta chain was captured in a study of blood T cell repertoires in COVID-19. The overall study: Spain, Italy and the United States supplied samples that represented acute and convalescent COVID-19. The analysed material was cDNA or gDNA that came from T cells, B-cell-depleted T cells, or PBMCs.

The germline gives CDR1 LNHDA, CDR2 SQIVND (reference sequence). Trimming took off 6 bases at V and 0 bases at J, with 9 bases between the two ends. The CDR3 has 14 amino acids. The Seattle patients joined while their infection was active and were tracked longitudinally afterward. The authors' processing: Reference gene primers were amplified, and this amplification served to estimate nucleated cell counts. Sequenced by immunoSEQ multiplex PCR; TCRdb stores in-frame clones only, minus some. The D gene and trimming were derived from the DNA, and the V and J assignments and clone size from that table. The data contain about 270,000 clones, 70% to 90% of them seen just once; the ten biggest clones take up around 12%.

The specimen sequenced was peripheral blood. The chain has TRBV19 and TRBJ1-5; D call uncertain. The TCR comes from a woman in her 30s with COVID-19, enrolled during active disease. As DNA, the CDR3 is TGTGCCAGTAGCACAGAATCTAGCAATCAGCCCCAGCATTTT. The encoded protein is CASSTESSNQPQHF.